This TCR beta chain was sequenced during a study of blood T cell repertoires in COVID-19. The table came from immunoSEQ multiplex PCR; TCRdb's copy has only in-frame clones and leaves some out. The profile covers about 400,000 clones, with approximately 87% appearing a single time and roughly a tenth taken by the ten largest. This clone was detected only once. The CDR3 has 16 amino acids. Germline V CDR1 and CDR2: SGHTA, FQGTGA. V gave up 4 bases and J gave up 0 bases, with 12 bases separating them. Participants were aged about 18 to 90 years from roughly 25 US areas. The recovered donors of Cohort 3 showed two negative PCRs, clearance, or symptom resolution.

The sequence came from a woman aged 45-65 years who had recovered from COVID-19. V gene TRBV7-3 combines with J gene TRBJ2-2; D gene unclear. The sample taken for sequencing was PBMCs or T cells enriched from blood (not recorded which). CDR3 protein: CASSYSRSANTGELFF. The CDR3, as DNA: TGTGCCAGCAGCTACTCCCGGAGCGCGAACACCGGGGAGCTGTTTTTT.